This T cell receptor beta chain was retrieved from a study of control samples from healthy donors and cancer patients. CDR1 and CDR2 from the germline V gene are KGHSH and LQKENI. The CDR3 runs to 15 residues. V was clipped by 3 bases and J by 4 bases; unmatched bases: 7. The protocol was immunoSEQ multiplex PCR, while the TCRdb copy is restricted to in-frame clones and leaves out a portion. The table includes approximately 100,000 clones, more than 90% detected once. Input material: blood. The chain links TRBV18 to TRBJ1-2; 8 bases are a match to TRBD1. The clonotype originates from a human donor in good health. The donor label of this sample is uncertain. CDR3 in amino acids: CASSPGTGEIYGYTF. In DNA form, the CDR3 reads TGTGCCAGCTCACCTGGGACAGGTGAAATCTATGGCTACACCTTC.